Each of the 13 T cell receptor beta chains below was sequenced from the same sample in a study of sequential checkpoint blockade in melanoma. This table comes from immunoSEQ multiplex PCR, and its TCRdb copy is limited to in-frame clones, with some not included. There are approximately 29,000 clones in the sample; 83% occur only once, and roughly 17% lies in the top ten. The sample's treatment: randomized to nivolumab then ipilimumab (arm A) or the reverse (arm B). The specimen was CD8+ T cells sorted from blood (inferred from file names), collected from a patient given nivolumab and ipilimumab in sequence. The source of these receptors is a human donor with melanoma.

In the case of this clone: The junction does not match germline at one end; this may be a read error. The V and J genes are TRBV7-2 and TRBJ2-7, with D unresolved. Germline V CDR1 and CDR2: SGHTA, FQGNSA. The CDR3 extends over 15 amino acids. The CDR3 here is CASSLYGGSSYEQCF. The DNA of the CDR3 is TGTGCCAGCAGCTTATACGGCGGAAGCTCCTACGAGCAGTGCTTC.

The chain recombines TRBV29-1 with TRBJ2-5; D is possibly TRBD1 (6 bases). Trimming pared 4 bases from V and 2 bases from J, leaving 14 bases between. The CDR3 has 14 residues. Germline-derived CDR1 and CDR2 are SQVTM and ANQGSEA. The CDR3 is CSVASGTTQETQYF. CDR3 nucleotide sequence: TGCAGCGTTGCGTCGGGGACAACGCAAGAGACCCAGTACTTC.

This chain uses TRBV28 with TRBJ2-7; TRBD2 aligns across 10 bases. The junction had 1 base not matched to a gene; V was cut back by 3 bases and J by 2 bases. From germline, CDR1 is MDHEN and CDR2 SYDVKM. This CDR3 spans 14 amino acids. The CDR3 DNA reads TGTGCCAGCAGTTTCAGCGGGGGGGCCTACGAGCAGTACTTC. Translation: CASSFSGGAYEQYF.

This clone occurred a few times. This chain's CDR3 is CAWSDVRAFPTGVNTEAFF. In DNA, the CDR3 is TGTGCCTGGAGTGACGTTCGCGCTTTCCCGACAGGGGTGAACACTGAAGCTTTCTTT. The chain recombines TRBV30 with TRBJ1-1, with 8 bases lining up with TRBD1. Trimming removed 1 base from V and 0 bases from J; junction bases left unmatched: 16. The CDR3 spans 19 residues. Germline CDR1 GTSNPN, CDR2 SVGIG (reference sequence).

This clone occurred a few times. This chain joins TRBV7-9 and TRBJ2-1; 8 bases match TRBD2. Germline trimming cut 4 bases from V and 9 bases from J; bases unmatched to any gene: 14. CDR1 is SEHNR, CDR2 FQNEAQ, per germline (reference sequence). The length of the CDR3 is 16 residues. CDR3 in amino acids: CASSSGTGGRRGEQFF. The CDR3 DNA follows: TGTGCCAGCAGCTCCGGGACTGGCGGGAGGAGGGGTGAGCAGTTCTTC.

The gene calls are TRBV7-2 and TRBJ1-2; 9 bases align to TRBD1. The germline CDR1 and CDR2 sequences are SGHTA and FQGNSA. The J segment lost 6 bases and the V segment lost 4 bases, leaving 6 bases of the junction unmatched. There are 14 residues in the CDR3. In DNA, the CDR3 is TGTGCCAGCAGCTCGTCCCGGACAGGGGATGGCTACACCTTC. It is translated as CASSSSRTGDGYTF.

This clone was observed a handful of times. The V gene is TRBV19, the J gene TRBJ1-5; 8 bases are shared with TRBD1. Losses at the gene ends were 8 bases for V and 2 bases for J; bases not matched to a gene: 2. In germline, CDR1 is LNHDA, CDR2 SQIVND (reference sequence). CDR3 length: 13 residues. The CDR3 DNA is TGTGCCAGTGTGACAGGGGGCAATCAGCCCCAGCATTTT. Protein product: CASVTGGNQPQHF.

The CDR3 DNA sequence: TGCGCCAGCAGCTCAACAGGGAGTTGGGCTGAAGCTTTCTTT. It codes for CASSSTGSWAEAFF. The V call is TRBV10-2, the J call TRBJ1-1; a possible D gene is TRBD1 (6 bases). This CDR3 has 14 amino acids. The V end was cut by 6 bases, the J end by 6 bases, with 17 bases between. The germline CDR1 and CDR2 sequences are WSHSY and SAAADI.

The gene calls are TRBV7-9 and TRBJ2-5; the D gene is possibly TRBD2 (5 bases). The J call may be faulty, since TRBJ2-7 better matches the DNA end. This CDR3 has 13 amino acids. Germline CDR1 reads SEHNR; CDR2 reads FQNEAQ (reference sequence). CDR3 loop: CASSSRDSYEQYF. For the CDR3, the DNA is TGTGCCAGCAGCTCGAGGGATTCCTACGAGCAGTACTTC.

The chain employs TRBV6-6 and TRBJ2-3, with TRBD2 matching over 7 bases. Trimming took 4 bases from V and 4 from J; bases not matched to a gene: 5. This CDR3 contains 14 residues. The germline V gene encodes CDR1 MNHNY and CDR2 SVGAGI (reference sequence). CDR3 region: CASSWTSSSDTQYF. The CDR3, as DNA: TGTGCCAGCAGTTGGACTAGTAGTTCAGATACGCAGTATTTT.

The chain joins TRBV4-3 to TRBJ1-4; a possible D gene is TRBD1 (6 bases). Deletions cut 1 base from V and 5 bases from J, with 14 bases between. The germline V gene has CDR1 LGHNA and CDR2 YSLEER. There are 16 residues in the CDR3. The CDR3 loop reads CASSQGSGQRNEKLFF. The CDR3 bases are TGCGCCAGCAGCCAAGGTTCCGGACAGAGGAATGAAAAACTGTTTTTT.

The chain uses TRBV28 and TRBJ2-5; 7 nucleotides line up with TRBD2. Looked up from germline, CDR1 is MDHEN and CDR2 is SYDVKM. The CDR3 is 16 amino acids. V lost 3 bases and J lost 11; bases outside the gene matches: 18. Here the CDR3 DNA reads TGTGCCAGCAGTTTCTCGGGACTACTATCTACGGAAGAGCAGTACTTC. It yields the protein CASSFSGLLSTEEQYF.

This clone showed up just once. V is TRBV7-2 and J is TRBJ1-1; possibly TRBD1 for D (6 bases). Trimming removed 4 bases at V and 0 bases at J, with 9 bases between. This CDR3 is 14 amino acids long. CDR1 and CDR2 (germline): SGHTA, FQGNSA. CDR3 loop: CASSYREMNTEAFF. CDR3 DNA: TGTGCCAGCAGCTACAGGGAGATGAACACTGAAGCTTTCTTT.